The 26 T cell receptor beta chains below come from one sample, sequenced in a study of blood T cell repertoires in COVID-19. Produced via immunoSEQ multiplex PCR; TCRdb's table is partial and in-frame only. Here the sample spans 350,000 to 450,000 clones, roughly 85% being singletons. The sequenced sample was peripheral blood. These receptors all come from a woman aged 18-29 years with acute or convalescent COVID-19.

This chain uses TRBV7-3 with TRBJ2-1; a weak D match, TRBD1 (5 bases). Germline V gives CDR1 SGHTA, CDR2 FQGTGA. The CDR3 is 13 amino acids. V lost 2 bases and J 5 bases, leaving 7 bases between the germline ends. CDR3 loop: CASSLARDNEQFF. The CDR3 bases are TGTGCCAGCAGCTTAGCCAGGGACAATGAGCAGTTCTTC. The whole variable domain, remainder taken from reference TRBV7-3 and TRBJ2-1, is GAGVSQTPSNKVTEKGKYVELRCDPISGHTALYWYRQSLGQGPEFLIYFQGTGAADDSGLPNDRFFAVRPEGSVSTLKIQRTERGDSAVYLCASSLARDNEQFFGPGTRLTVL.

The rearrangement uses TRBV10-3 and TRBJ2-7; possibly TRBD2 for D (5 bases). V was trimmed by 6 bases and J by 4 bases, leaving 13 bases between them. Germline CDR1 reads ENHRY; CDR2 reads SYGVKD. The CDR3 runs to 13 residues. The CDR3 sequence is CAIRDSARYEQYF. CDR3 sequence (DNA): TGTGCCATCAGGGACTCGGCTAGGTACGAGCAGTACTTC.

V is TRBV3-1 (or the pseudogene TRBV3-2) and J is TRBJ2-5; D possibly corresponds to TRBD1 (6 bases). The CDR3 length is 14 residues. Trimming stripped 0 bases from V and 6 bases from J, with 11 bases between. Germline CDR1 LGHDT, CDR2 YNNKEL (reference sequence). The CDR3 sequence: CASSQEGDKKTQYF. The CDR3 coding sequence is TGTGCCAGCAGCCAAGAGGGGGACAAGAAGACCCAGTACTTC.

CDR3: CASSHLQGSGTEAFF. The CDR3 nucleotides are TGTGCCAGCAGCCACTTGCAGGGATCGGGCACTGAAGCTTTCTTT. The V call is TRBV4-2, the J call TRBJ1-1; possible D gene TRBD1, 5 bases. The CDR3 sequence is 15 residues long. Trimming removed 3 bases at V and 4 bases at J, with 15 bases between. CDR1 and CDR2 (germline): LGHNA, YNFKEQ.

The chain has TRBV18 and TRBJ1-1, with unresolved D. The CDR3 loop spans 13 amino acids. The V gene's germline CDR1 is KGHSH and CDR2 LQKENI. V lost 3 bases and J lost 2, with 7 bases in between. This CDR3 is CASSPSSNTEAFF. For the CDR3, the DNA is TGTGCCAGCTCACCGTCCTCCAACACTGAAGCTTTCTTT.

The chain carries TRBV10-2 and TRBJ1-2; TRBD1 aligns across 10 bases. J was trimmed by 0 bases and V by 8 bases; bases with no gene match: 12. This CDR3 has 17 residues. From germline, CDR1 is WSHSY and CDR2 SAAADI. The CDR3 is CASASYGTGASNYGYTF. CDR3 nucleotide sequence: TGCGCCAGCGCTAGTTACGGGACAGGGGCCTCTAACTATGGCTACACCTTC.

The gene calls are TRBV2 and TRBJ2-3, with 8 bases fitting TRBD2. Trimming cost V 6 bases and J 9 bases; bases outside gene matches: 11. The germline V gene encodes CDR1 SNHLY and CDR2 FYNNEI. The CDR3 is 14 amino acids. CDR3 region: CASRAAGRGETQYF. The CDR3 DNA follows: TGTGCCAGCAGGGCGGCCGGGAGGGGCGAGACGCAGTATTTT. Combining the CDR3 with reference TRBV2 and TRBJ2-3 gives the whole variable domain EPEVTQTPSHQVTQMGQEVILRCVPISNHLYFYWYRQILGQKVEFLVSFYNNEISEKSEIFDDQFSVERPDGSNFTLKIRSTKLEDSAMYFCASRAAGRGETQYFGPGTRLTVL.

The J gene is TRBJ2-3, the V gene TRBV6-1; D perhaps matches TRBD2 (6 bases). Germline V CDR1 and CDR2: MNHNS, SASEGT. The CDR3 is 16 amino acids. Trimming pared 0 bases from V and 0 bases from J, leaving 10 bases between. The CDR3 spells CASSEAEGSSTDTQYF. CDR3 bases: TGTGCCAGCAGTGAAGCGGAGGGATCTAGCACAGATACGCAGTATTTT.

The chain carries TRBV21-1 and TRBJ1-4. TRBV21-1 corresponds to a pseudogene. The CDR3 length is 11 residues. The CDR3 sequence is CASSSNEKLFF. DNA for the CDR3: TGTGCCAGCAGCTCGAATGAAAAACTGTTTTTT.

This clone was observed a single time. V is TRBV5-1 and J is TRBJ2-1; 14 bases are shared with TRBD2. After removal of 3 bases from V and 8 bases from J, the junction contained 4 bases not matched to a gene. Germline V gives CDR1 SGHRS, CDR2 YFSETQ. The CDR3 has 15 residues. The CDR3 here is CASSSGLAGVDEQFF. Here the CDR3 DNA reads TGCGCCAGCAGCTCGGGACTAGCGGGAGTCGATGAGCAGTTCTTC.

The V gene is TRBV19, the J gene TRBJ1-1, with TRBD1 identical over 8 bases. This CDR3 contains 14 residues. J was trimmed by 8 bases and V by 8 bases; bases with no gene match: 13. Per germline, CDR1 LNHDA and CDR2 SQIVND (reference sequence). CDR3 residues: CASGGGTGLPEAFF. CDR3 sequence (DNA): TGTGCCAGTGGGGGGGGGACAGGCCTACCCGAAGCTTTCTTT.

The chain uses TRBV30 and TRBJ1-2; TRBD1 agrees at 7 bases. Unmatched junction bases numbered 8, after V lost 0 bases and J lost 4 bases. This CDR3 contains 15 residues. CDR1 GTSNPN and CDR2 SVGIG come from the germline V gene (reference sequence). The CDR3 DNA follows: TGTGCCTGGAGTGTAAAGACAGGGTCGAGCTATGGCTACACCTTC. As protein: CAWSVKTGSSYGYTF.

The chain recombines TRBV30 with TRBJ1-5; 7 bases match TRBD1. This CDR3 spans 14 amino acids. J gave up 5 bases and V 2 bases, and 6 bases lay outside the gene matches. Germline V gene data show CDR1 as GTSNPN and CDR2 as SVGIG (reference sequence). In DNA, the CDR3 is TGTGCCTGGAGTACCGGGACAGAAGATCAGCCCCAGCATTTT. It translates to CAWSTGTEDQPQHF. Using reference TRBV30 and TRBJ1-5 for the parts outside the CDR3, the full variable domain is SQTIHQWPATLVQPVGSPLSLECTVEGTSNPNLYWYRQAAGRGLQLLFYSVGIGQISSEVPQNLSASRPQDRQFILSSKKLLLSDSGFYLCAWSTGTEDQPQHFGDGTRLSIL.

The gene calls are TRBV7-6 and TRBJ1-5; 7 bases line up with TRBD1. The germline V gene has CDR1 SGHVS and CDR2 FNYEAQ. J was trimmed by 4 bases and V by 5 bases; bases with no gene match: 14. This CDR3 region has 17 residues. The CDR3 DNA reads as TGTGCCAGCAGCCTAACTGGCAGGGGGATGGGTAATCAGCCCCAGCATTTT. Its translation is CASSLTGRGMGNQPQHF.

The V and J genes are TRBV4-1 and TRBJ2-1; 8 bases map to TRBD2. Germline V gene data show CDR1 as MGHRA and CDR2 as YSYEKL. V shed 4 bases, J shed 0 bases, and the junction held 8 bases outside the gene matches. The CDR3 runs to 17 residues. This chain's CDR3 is CASSPTHLAGSYNEQFF. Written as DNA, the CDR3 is TGCGCCAGCAGCCCGACCCACCTAGCGGGCTCCTACAATGAGCAGTTCTTC.

The CDR3, as DNA: TGTGCCAGTAGTACCGGCCCCACAGGGGCAAATGAAAAACTGTTTTTT. Encoded protein: CASSTGPTGANEKLFF. The V and J genes are TRBV19 and TRBJ1-4; 7 positions agree with TRBD1. J was trimmed by 5 bases and V by 4 bases; bases with no gene match: 10. CDR1 is LNHDA, CDR2 SQIVND, per germline (reference sequence). This CDR3 is built from 16 residues.

The CDR3 loop reads CASRPVGEARLQYF. CDR3 sequence (DNA): TGTGCCAGCCGCCCGGTTGGGGAGGCTCGATTGCAGTACTTC. The chain joins TRBV27 to TRBJ2-7; tentatively, D is TRBD2 (6 bases). The germline V gene has CDR1 MNHEY and CDR2 SMNVEV (reference sequence). The CDR3 extends over 14 amino acids. Trimming cost V 8 bases and J 9 bases, with 23 bases left between them.

CDR3 coding DNA: TGTGCCAGCACCGATGACAGGGGGCCTGGAAACACCATATATTTT. Amino acids: CASTDDRGPGNTIYF. The chain couples TRBV11-2 to TRBJ1-3, with TRBD1 matching 10 bases. Unmatched junction bases numbered 5, after V lost 7 bases and J lost 2 bases. The germline gives CDR1 SGHAT, CDR2 FQNNGV. CDR3 length: 15 residues.

This CDR3 reads CASSMTGGENTF. The CDR3 DNA follows: TGTGCCAGCAGCATGACAGGGGGAGAAAACACCTTC. The chain is built from TRBV5-6 and TRBJ1-2; 9 nucleotides align to TRBD1. The V gene's germline CDR1 is SGHDT and CDR2 YYEEEE. The CDR3 is made up of 12 amino acids. V lost 4 bases and J lost 12; bases outside the gene matches: 7. Based on the CDR3 plus reference TRBV5-6 and TRBJ1-2, the full variable domain is DAGVTQSPTHLIKTRGQQVTLRCSPKSGHDTVSWYQQALGQGPQFIFQYYEEEERQRGNFPDRFSGHQFPNYSSELNVNALLLGDSALYLCASSMTGGENTFGSGTRLTVV.

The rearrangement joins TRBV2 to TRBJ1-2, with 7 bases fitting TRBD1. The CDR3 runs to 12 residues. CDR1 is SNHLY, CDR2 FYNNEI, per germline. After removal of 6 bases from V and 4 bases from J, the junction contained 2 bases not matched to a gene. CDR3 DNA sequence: TGTGCCAGCAGCGGGACAGTCTATGGCTACACCTTC. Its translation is CASSGTVYGYTF.

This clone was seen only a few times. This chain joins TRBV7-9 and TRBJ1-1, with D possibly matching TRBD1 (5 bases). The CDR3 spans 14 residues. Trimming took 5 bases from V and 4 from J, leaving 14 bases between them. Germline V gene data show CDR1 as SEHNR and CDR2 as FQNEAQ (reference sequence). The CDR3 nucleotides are TGTGCCAGCAGCAGAGACCCTACAGGCACTGAAGCTTTCTTT. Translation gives CASSRDPTGTEAFF.

In DNA form, the CDR3 reads TGTGCCAGCAGTTGGGGAAGGGAGGTACCTGGCTACACCTTC. Protein product: CASSWGREVPGYTF. The chain has TRBV27 and TRBJ1-2; D unresolved. V was pared by 4 bases and J by 7 bases, with 16 bases between. Germline lookup yields CDR1 MNHEY and CDR2 SMNVEV (reference sequence). The CDR3 sequence is 14 residues long.

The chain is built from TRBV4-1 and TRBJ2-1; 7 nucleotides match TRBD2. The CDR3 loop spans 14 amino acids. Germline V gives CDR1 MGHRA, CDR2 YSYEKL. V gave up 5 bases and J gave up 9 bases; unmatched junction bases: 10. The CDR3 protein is CASSRGAGASEQFF. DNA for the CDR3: TGCGCCAGCAGCAGAGGGGCGGGAGCGTCTGAGCAGTTCTTC.

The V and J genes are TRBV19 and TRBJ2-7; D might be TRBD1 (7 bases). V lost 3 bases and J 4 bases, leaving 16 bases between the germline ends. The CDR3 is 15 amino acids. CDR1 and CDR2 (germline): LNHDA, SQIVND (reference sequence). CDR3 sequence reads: CASSIGGTDLYEQYF. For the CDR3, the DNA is TGTGCCAGTAGTATTGGAGGGACAGACCTTTACGAGCAGTACTTC.

This chain's CDR3 is CASSVSEVQPQHF. In nucleotides, the CDR3 is TGTGCCAGCAGCGTATCAGAAGTTCAGCCCCAGCATTTT. This chain uses TRBV9 with TRBJ1-5; no reliable D call. Per the germline V gene, CDR1 is SGDLS and CDR2 is YYNGEE. Trimming left V 1 base short and J 6 bases short, with 8 bases between. This CDR3 comprises 13 residues.

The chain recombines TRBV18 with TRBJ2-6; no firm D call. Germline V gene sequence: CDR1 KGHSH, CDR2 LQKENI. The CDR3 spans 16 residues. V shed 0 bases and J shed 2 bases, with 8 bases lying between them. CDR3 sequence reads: CASSPPGTTGANVLTF. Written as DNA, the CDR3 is TGTGCCAGCTCACCACCGGGTACTACTGGGGCCAACGTCCTGACTTTC.